This T cell receptor beta chain came from a study of blood T cell repertoires in COVID-19. The CDR3 runs to 16 residues. In germline, CDR1 is SEHNR, CDR2 FQNEAQ (reference sequence). The ends lost 3 bases at V and 0 bases at J; junction bases unmatched: 4. The method was immunoSEQ multiplex PCR; TCRdb's version includes in-frame clones alone and lacks a portion of them. This table holds 250,000 to 350,000 clones, more than 70% found once. The chain has TRBV7-9 and TRBJ2-2; 7 bases are a match to TRBD2. The sequence was collected from a woman aged 25 to 39 with COVID-19, enrolled during active disease. Sequenced sample: peripheral blood. The CDR3 coding sequence is TGTGCCAGCAGCTTTAAGGGAGGGGCGAACACCGGGGAGCTGTTTTTT. As protein: CASSFKGGANTGELFF.